These 10 T cell receptor beta chains share one sample of origin, sequenced in a study of response to subunit inactivated influenza vaccine. TCRdb reprocessed the RT-PCR reads with MiXCR, giving one entry per CDR3 protein. The table includes 490,000 or so distinct CDR3 sequences, less than 10% detected once. The specimen comprised PBMCs from blood, sampled less than 30 months after vaccination. The receptors were sampled from a man between 50 and 75 years old who received an inactivated influenza vaccine.

This clonotype was counted ten times or more. The rearrangement uses TRBV7-6 and TRBJ1-6, with D perhaps TRBD1 (5 bases). This CDR3 is 15 amino acids long. The germline gives CDR1 SGHVS, CDR2 FNYEAQ. The V and J ends lost 1 base and 5 bases respectively, with 9 bases between them. CDR3 region: CASSLGDANNSPLHF. CDR3 bases: TGTGCCAGCAGCTTAGGGGACGCTAATAATTCACCCCTCCACTTT.

This chain joins TRBV12-3 or TRBV12-4 and TRBJ1-5; the D is unclear. This CDR3 is built from 13 residues. V lost 5 bases to trimming and J lost 7 bases, with 12 bases between them. The CDR3 spells CASSPGGPQPQHF. DNA of the CDR3: TGTGCCAGCAGTCCCGGCGGGCCCCAGCCCCAGCATTTT.

J is TRBJ2-1 and V is TRBV27; 12 nucleotides align to TRBD2. In germline, CDR1 is MNHEY, CDR2 SMNVEV (reference sequence). V gave up 5 bases and J gave up 3 bases; unmatched junction bases: 11. The CDR3 sequence is 18 residues long. The CDR3 bases are TGTGCCAGCAGTCCGACTAGCGGGAGACTCACGCGCTACAATGAGCAGTTCTTC. Its translation is CASSPTSGRLTRYNEQFF.

DNA for the CDR3: TGTGCCAGCAGTTCAACCGGGACTAGCGGGACCTACGAGCAGTACTTC. Encoded protein: CASSSTGTSGTYEQYF. V is TRBV28 and J is TRBJ2-7, with 13 bases identical to TRBD2. CDR1 is MDHEN and CDR2 is SYDVKM in the germline V gene. The CDR3 is 16 amino acids. Unmatched junction bases numbered 5, after V lost 4 bases and J lost 2 bases.

The chain combines TRBV5-5 with TRBJ1-5; 8 nucleotides line up with TRBD1. Germline CDR1 SGHKS, CDR2 YYEKEE (reference sequence). V gave up 2 bases and J gave up 5 bases; unmatched junction bases: 6. CDR3 length: 15 amino acids. CDR3 loop: CASSFVSGGHQPQHF. The CDR3 coding sequence is TGTGCCAGCAGCTTCGTCTCAGGGGGCCATCAGCCCCAGCATTTT.

CDR3 bases: TGCGCCAGCAGCTTGGCCATTGTACAGGTCAATGAGCAGTTCTTC. It translates to CASSLAIVQVNEQFF. The chain employs TRBV5-1 and TRBJ2-1; a possible D gene is TRBD1 (5 bases). The germline V and J ends were trimmed by 0 bases and 6 bases, with 13 bases remaining between them. This CDR3 contains 15 residues. CDR1 is SGHRS, CDR2 YFSETQ, per germline.

CDR3 protein: CASQGGTEAFF. CDR3 DNA sequence: TGTGCCAGCCAGGGGGGCACTGAAGCTTTCTTT. This chain connects TRBV10-3 to TRBJ1-1; 7 bases map to TRBD1. Trimming removed 10 bases from V and 4 bases from J; junction bases left unmatched: 3. CDR1 and CDR2 from the germline V gene are ENHRY and SYGVKD. The length of the CDR3 is 11 residues.

This clonotype was counted only a few times. V and J are TRBV20-1 and TRBJ2-7, with 9 bases matching TRBD1. CDR1 DFQATT and CDR2 SNEGSKA come from the germline V gene (reference sequence). V shed 6 bases and J 6 bases; nucleotides not matched to a gene: 12. The CDR3 sequence is 14 residues long. Here the CDR3 reads CSAARDRVFGEQYF. The CDR3 nucleotides read TGCAGTGCGGCCCGGGACAGGGTTTTCGGCGAGCAGTACTTC.

This clonotype was counted ten times or more. V usage is TRBV5-1 and J usage is TRBJ1-2; 7 bases are a match to TRBD1. The CDR3 is 14 residues long. The V gene's germline CDR1 is SGHRS and CDR2 YFSETQ. Trimming cost V 2 bases and J 5 bases; bases outside gene matches: 6. This CDR3 is CASSFGGTAYGYTF. The CDR3 nucleotides read TGCGCCAGCAGCTTTGGCGGGACAGCATATGGCTACACCTTC. Complete variable domain (other parts from reference TRBV5-1 and TRBJ1-2): KAGVTQTPRYLIKTRGQQVTLSCSPISGHRSVSWYQQTPGQGLQFLFEYFSETQRNKGNFPGRFSGRQFSNSRSEMNVSTLELGDSALYLCASSFGGTAYGYTFGSGTRLTVV.

This clonotype was found many times. The gene calls are TRBV20-1 and TRBJ2-5; possible D gene TRBD1, 5 bases. The CDR3 has 15 residues. CDR1 DFQATT and CDR2 SNEGSKA come from the germline V gene (reference sequence). Trimming removed 0 bases at V and 3 bases at J, with 14 bases between. CDR3 sequence: CSARDHGQFKETQYF. The CDR3 DNA reads TGCAGTGCTAGAGACCATGGACAATTTAAAGAGACCCAGTACTTC.